The sequence of this T cell receptor beta chain was determined in a study of cytomegalovirus exposure and HLA in healthy donors. Study details: The same platform used for the 666 first-cohort repertoires was also used for the 95 to 150 validation repertoires, as a later analysis reported.

The study, taken as a whole, reports: The authors confirmed in vitro that a few CMV-associated chains were specific for CMV antigens. Researchers counted 164 TCR beta chains as cytomegalovirus-associated. For most TCR sequences rarity was the rule, although some public TCRs occurred in many donors.

The germline V gene encodes CDR1 SGHVS and CDR2 FNYEAQ. The CDR3 has 12 residues. V shed 1 base and J shed 6 bases, with 7 bases lying between them. Profiling relied on immunoSEQ multiplex PCR, and the TCRdb table lists in-frame clones only, not all of them. This sample has some 260,000 clones, with 90% found just once. Regarding this clone: The antigen is not known.

The clonotype comes from a woman aged 25 to 45 in good health and CMV-seronegative. Source material: PBMCs. V and J are TRBV7-6 and TRBJ2-7, with D maybe TRBD1 (5 bases). CDR3 residues: CASSLVRGEQYF. The CDR3 coding sequence is TGTGCCAGCAGCTTAGTAAGGGGCGAGCAGTACTTC.